The 15 T cell receptor beta chains reported below all come from one sample, sequenced in a study of beta chain features in type 1 diabetes. The sequenced template was cDNA made from the entire isolated RNA. The data were produced by immunoSEQ multiplex PCR, yet TCRdb's version contains in-frame clones alone and is incomplete. Of fewer than 550,000 clones in the sample, about an eighth were seen once. Sample: naive CD4+ T cells from blood. The receptors here all came from a woman aged 18-29 years in good health.

This chain uses TRBV15 with TRBJ2-4; D may match TRBD1 or TRBD2 (5 bases each). The germline gives CDR1 LNHNV, CDR2 YYDKDF (reference sequence). The CDR3 length is 15 residues. V shed 5 bases and J shed 0 bases, with 11 bases lying between them. This chain's CDR3 is CATSEGKLAKNIQYF. As DNA, the CDR3 is TGTGCCACCAGCGAGGGGAAGCTAGCCAAAAACATTCAGTACTTC.

Only a few counts were recorded for this clone. The chain has TRBV14 and TRBJ2-1, with D possibly called TRBD1 or TRBD2 (5 bases each). This CDR3 comprises 10 residues. The germline gives CDR1 SGHDN, CDR2 FVKESK. V lost 8 bases, J lost 11 bases, and 10 bases lay in between. CDR3 coding DNA: TGTGCCAGCCGGGGCAGGCAGCAGTTCTTC. Protein product: CASRGRQQFF.

The chain recombines TRBV27 with TRBJ2-6; D unclear. Trimming pared 7 bases from V and 4 bases from J, leaving 8 bases between. Germline assignment: CDR1 MNHEY and CDR2 SMNVEV (reference sequence). The CDR3 has 13 residues. The CDR3 DNA is TGTGCCAGCACTTGGTACGGGGCCAACGTCCTGACTTTC. Its protein is CASTWYGANVLTF.

This clone was seen a few times. The chain has TRBV11-2 and TRBJ2-1; tentative D call: TRBD1 (6 bases). CDR1 SGHAT and CDR2 FQNNGV come from the germline V gene. There are 16 residues in the CDR3. Trimming removed 2 bases at V and 3 bases at J, with 14 bases between. The CDR3 region has the DNA TGTGCCAGCAGCTTACAACAGGGAATGGGCTACAATGAGCAGTTCTTC. This codes for CASSLQQGMGYNEQFF.

This clone turned up a few times. The V and J genes are TRBV14 and TRBJ1-1, with a tentative D call TRBD1 (6 bases). V was clipped by 6 bases and J by 0 bases, with 14 bases between them. There are 15 residues in the CDR3. In germline, CDR1 is SGHDN, CDR2 FVKESK. Written as DNA, the CDR3 is TGTGCCAGCAGTCGGTCGGGGGGCTTGAACACTGAAGCTTTCTTT. Protein sequence: CASSRSGGLNTEAFF.

The V gene is TRBV15, the J gene TRBJ1-5; 11 bases map to TRBD1. V dropped 2 bases and J dropped 2; count of bases not matched to a gene: 5. Germline CDR1 reads LNHNV; CDR2 reads YYDKDF (reference sequence). The CDR3 covers 17 residues. This CDR3 is CATSRSPGQGGNQPQHF. CDR3 bases: TGTGCCACCAGCAGATCCCCGGGACAGGGGGGCAATCAGCCCCAGCATTTT.

The genes are TRBV15 and TRBJ2-7, with 12 positions matching TRBD2. Germline V CDR1 and CDR2: LNHNV, YYDKDF (reference sequence). The CDR3 is 15 residues long. The V gene end was trimmed by 2 bases and the J gene end by 4 bases; junction bases not matched to a gene: 3. The CDR3 protein is CATSRLTSGSYEQYF. DNA of the CDR3: TGTGCCACCAGCAGACTGACTAGCGGGAGTTACGAGCAGTACTTC.

This clone was recorded a few times. The chain is built from TRBV4-3 and TRBJ2-7; TRBD1 aligns across 9 bases. From germline, CDR1 is LGHNA and CDR2 YSLEER. J gave up 3 bases and V 3 bases, and 6 bases lay outside the gene matches. The CDR3 totals 15 residues. For the CDR3, the DNA is TGCGCCAGCAGCCAGGGCCGGACAGGGGACTACGAGCAGTACGTC. Amino acid sequence: CASSQGRTGDYEQYV.

This clone turned up a few times. This chain joins TRBV6-5 and TRBJ2-1; 7 positions match TRBD2. Germline V gene data show CDR1 as MNHEY and CDR2 as SVGAGI. V lost 6 bases to trimming and J lost 2 bases; unmatched junction nucleotides: 4. This CDR3 region has 14 residues. As DNA, the CDR3 is TGTGCCAGCAGAAAGACTAGCACCTACAATGAGCAGTTCTTC. This gives the protein CASRKTSTYNEQFF.

This clone was seen a handful of times. The chain employs TRBV11-3 and TRBJ2-7, with TRBD1 as a possible D gene (6 bases). V dropped 4 bases and J dropped 3 bases, with 13 bases sitting between them. The CDR3 has 14 amino acids. CDR1 is SGHNT and CDR2 is YENEEA in the germline V gene. The DNA for the CDR3 is TGTGCCAGCAGCTCGATACAGGGAAACTACGAGCAGTACTTC. Protein sequence: CASSSIQGNYEQYF.

This clone was observed a few times. V and J are TRBV2 and TRBJ2-3; 7 bases are a match to TRBD1. The length of the CDR3 is 12 residues. Germline loops: CDR1 SNHLY, CDR2 FYNNEI. V dropped 5 bases and J dropped 12; count of bases not matched to a gene: 8. CDR3 in DNA: TGTGCCAGCAGTACCAACCGACAGGGTCAGTATTTT. Protein: CASSTNRQGQYF.

The chain carries TRBV28 and TRBJ2-4; D is unclear. The CDR3 runs 15 residues. Germline V gives CDR1 MDHEN, CDR2 SYDVKM. The V end lost 3 bases, the J end lost 0 bases, and 9 bases lay between the germline ends. CDR3 sequence: CASSFNTLAKNIQYF. CDR3 nucleotide sequence: TGTGCCAGCAGTTTCAACACCCTAGCCAAAAACATTCAGTACTTC.

The rearrangement uses TRBV19 and TRBJ2-7; 9 bases are shared with TRBD1. Looked up from germline, CDR1 is LNHDA and CDR2 is SQIVND (reference sequence). This CDR3 has 14 residues. The V and J ends lost 7 bases and 7 bases, in that order; junction bases with no gene match: 11. The CDR3 DNA is TGTGCCAGTATTGGTAGGGACAGGGAAGGGGAGCAGTACTTC. Its protein product is CASIGRDREGEQYF.

This clone was counted a few times. In DNA, the CDR3 is TGTGCCAGCCGTACGGGGCCCAAAGAGACCCAGTACTTC. It yields the protein CASRTGPKETQYF. The J gene is TRBJ2-5, the V gene TRBV7-9; possibly TRBD1 or TRBD2 for D (5 bases each). V lost 8 bases and J 3 bases, leaving 13 bases between the germline ends. This CDR3 has 13 amino acids. Germline CDR1 and CDR2: SEHNR and FQNEAQ (reference sequence).

This clone was picked up a small number of times. V is TRBV7-2 and J is TRBJ2-7, with 8 nucleotides matching TRBD2. Germline CDR1 reads SGHTA; CDR2 reads FQGNSA. V gave up 0 bases and J gave up 3 bases; unmatched junction bases: 7. There are 16 residues in the CDR3. The CDR3 is CASSLARSGSGYEQYF. The DNA for the CDR3 is TGTGCCAGCAGCTTAGCGAGAAGCGGGAGTGGCTACGAGCAGTACTTC.